The rows below give T cell receptor beta chains drawn from one sample of a study of beta chain features in type 1 diabetes. Profiling relied on immunoSEQ multiplex PCR, and the TCRdb table lists in-frame clones only, not all of them. The repertoire includes about 650,000 clones, 9.5% to 15% of them detected once, and 0.09% to 0.15% sits in the top ten. The specimen was naive CD4+ T cells from blood. The receptors derive from a man younger than 45 with type 1 diabetes. The CDR3 runs from the conserved cysteine through the conserved F or W. D genes are given only for firm matches. Part of the rows lack a size; the others show once, few, many or a class for expanded clones.

size: few
length: 16
J: TRBJ1-6
V: TRBV6-5
D: -
CDR3: CASSYSQVPRDSPLHF
DNA: TGTGCCAGCAGTTACTCTCAGGTGCCTCGGGACTCACCCCTCCACTTT

size: few
length: 14
J: TRBJ1-2
V: TRBV7-2
D: -
CDR3: CASSLDRGRYGYTF
DNA: TGTGCCAGCAGCTTAGATCGGGGGAGGTATGGCTACACCTTC

size: -
length: 14
J: TRBJ2-3
V: TRBV18
D: -
CDR3: CASSPAHITDTQYF
DNA: TGTGCCAGCTCACCAGCCCATATCACAGATACGCAGTATTTT

size: few
length: 15
J: TRBJ2-5
V: TRBV5-4
D: TRBD1
CDR3: CASSLAGDREETQYF
DNA: TGTGCCAGCAGCTTGGCCGGGGACAGGGAAGAGACCCAGTACTTC

size: -
length: 15
J: TRBJ1-1
V: TRBV11-2
D: -
CDR3: CASSLNIGQNTEAFF
DNA: TGTGCCAGCAGCTTAAACATCGGTCAGAACACTGAGGCTTTCTTT

size: -
length: 14
J: TRBJ2-1
V: TRBV29-1
D: -
CDR3: CSVESLGTQPPKFF
DNA: TGCAGCGTTGAATCGTTGGGAACCCAACCCCCCAAGTTCTTC

size: few
length: 18
J: TRBJ1-2
V: TRBV4-3
D: -
CDR3: CASSQGMDRGGANYGYTF
DNA: TGCGCCAGCAGCCAAGGTATGGATCGGGGAGGCGCGAACTATGGCTACACCTTC

size: few
length: 14
J: TRBJ2-1
V: TRBV7-2
D: TRBD2
CDR3: CASSIGTSGSEQFF
DNA: TGTGCCAGCAGCATCGGGACTAGCGGGTCTGAGCAGTTCTTC

size: few
length: 15
J: TRBJ2-7
V: TRBV28
D: TRBD1
CDR3: CASTVSGTGAYEQYF
DNA: TGTGCCAGCACCGTCAGTGGGACAGGGGCGTACGAGCAGTACTTC

size: -
length: 14
J: TRBJ1-2
V: TRBV15
D: -
CDR3: CATSRSSSSYGYTF
DNA: TGTGCCACCAGCAGATCCTCCTCCAGCTATGGCTACACCTTC

size: few
length: 13
J: TRBJ2-1
V: TRBV29-1
D: -
CDR3: CSAVRDSYNEQFF
DNA: TGCAGCGCGGTCCGGGACTCTTACAATGAGCAGTTCTTC

size: -
length: 16
J: TRBJ2-5
V: TRBV5-1
D: -
CDR3: CASSPTVASDQETQYF
DNA: TGCGCCAGCAGCCCTACCGTGGCTAGCGACCAAGAGACCCAGTACTTC

size: -
length: 11
J: TRBJ1-2
V: TRBV29-1
D: -
CDR3: CSAGGNTGYTF
DNA: TGCAGCGCCGGGGGGAATACTGGCTACACCTTC

size: few
length: 17
J: TRBJ2-1
V: TRBV2
D: -
CDR3: CASSEFGGLESYNEQFF
DNA: TGTGCCAGCAGTGAATTTGGGGGTTTGGAGTCCTACAATGAGCAGTTCTTC

size: -
length: 13
J: TRBJ1-4
V: TRBV18
D: -
CDR3: CASSPLGAEKLFF
DNA: TGTGCCAGCTCACCGCTGGGGGCTGAAAAACTGTTTTTT

size: -
length: 13
J: TRBJ2-2
V: TRBV11-2
D: -
CDR3: CASSLVRTGELFF
DNA: TGTGCCAGCAGCTTGGTTAGGACCGGGGAGCTGTTTTTT

size: few
length: 12
J: TRBJ2-7
V: TRBV25-1
D: TRBD1
CDR3: CATGTGDREQYF
DNA: TGTGCCACCGGGACAGGGGATCGGGAGCAGTACTTC

size: -
length: 15
J: TRBJ1-5
V: TRBV10-2
D: TRBD1
CDR3: CASSLSGQLNQPQHF
DNA: TGCGCCAGCAGCCTGTCGGGACAGCTGAATCAGCCCCAGCATTTT

size: few
length: 15
J: TRBJ1-2
V: TRBV4-3
D: -
CDR3: CASSLEAGFNYGYTF
DNA: TGCGCCAGCAGCCTTGAAGCAGGGTTCAACTATGGCTACACCTTC

size: few
length: 14
J: TRBJ1-5
V: TRBV11-2
D: -
CDR3: CASSLGRSNQPQHF
DNA: TGTGCCAGCAGCTTAGGTCGGAGCAATCAGCCCCAGCATTTT

size: -
length: 15
J: TRBJ2-5
V: TRBV7-6
D: -
CDR3: CASSSPGAGWETQYF
DNA: TGTGCCAGCAGCTCCCCAGGGGCCGGGTGGGAGACCCAGTACTTC

size: few
length: 14
J: TRBJ1-1
V: TRBV5-1
D: -
CDR3: CASSLDGVNTEAFF
DNA: TGCGCCAGCAGCTTGGATGGGGTGAACACTGAAGCTTTCTTT

size: -
length: 12
J: TRBJ2-7
V: TRBV9
D: -
CDR3: CASSAQVREQYF
DNA: TGTGCCAGCAGCGCACAGGTAAGGGAGCAGTACTTC

size: few
length: 13
J: TRBJ2-3
V: TRBV10-3
D: TRBD2
CDR3: CAILAGNTDTQYF
DNA: TGTGCCATCCTAGCGGGGAACACAGATACGCAGTATTTT

size: -
length: 13
J: TRBJ2-7
V: TRBV29-1
D: -
CDR3: CSVRGGVIYEQYF
DNA: TGCAGCGTTCGTGGAGGGGTAATCTACGAGCAGTACTTC

size: few
length: 17
J: TRBJ2-1
V: TRBV5-1
D: -
CDR3: CASSPTTLGGTYNEQFF
DNA: TGCGCCAGCAGCCCCACCACGCTGGGGGGTACCTACAATGAGCAGTTCTTC

size: -
length: 17
J: TRBJ2-2
V: TRBV7-2
D: -
CDR3: CASRRRRSREVAGELFF
DNA: TGTGCCAGCAGGCGAAGACGGTCCAGGGAGGTAGCAGGGGAGCTGTTTTTT

size: -
length: 16
J: TRBJ2-7
V: TRBV9
D: TRBD2
CDR3: CASSVDGSGNSYEQYF
DNA: TGTGCCAGCAGCGTAGACGGTAGCGGGAACTCCTACGAGCAGTACTTC

size: few
length: 14
J: TRBJ2-1
V: TRBV7-2
D: -
CDR3: CASSTLSSYNEQFF
DNA: TGTGCCAGCAGCACCCTGAGCTCCTACAATGAGCAGTTCTTC

size: -
length: 17
J: TRBJ2-2
V: TRBV12-5
D: -
CDR3: CASGLGPNRNDTGELFF
DNA: TGTGCTAGTGGTTTGGGACCCAACCGGAACGACACCGGGGAGCTGTTTTTT

size: -
length: 15
J: TRBJ2-3
V: TRBV10-3
D: -
CDR3: CAISDGVRAADTQYF
DNA: TGTGCCATCAGTGATGGGGTCAGAGCAGCAGATACGCAGTATTTT

size: -
length: 14
J: TRBJ1-2
V: TRBV2
D: TRBD1
CDR3: CASSTGALVYGYTF
DNA: TGTGCCAGTTCGACAGGGGCGCTGGTCTATGGCTACACCTTC

size: few
length: 15
J: TRBJ1-6
V: TRBV7-8
D: TRBD1
CDR3: CASSPRQGDNSPLHF
DNA: TGTGCCAGCAGCCCCCGGCAGGGGGATAATTCACCCCTCCACTTT

size: -
length: 15
J: TRBJ2-6
V: TRBV7-2
D: TRBD1
CDR3: CASSHRGSGANVLTF
DNA: TGTGCCAGCAGCCACAGGGGCTCCGGGGCCAACGTCCTGACTTTC

size: -
length: 15
J: TRBJ1-3
V: TRBV6-1
D: -
CDR3: CASSRLRFSGNTIYF
DNA: TGTGCCAGCAGCCGACTGAGGTTCTCTGGAAACACCATATATTTT

size: -
length: 15
J: TRBJ2-3
V: TRBV6-6
D: -
CDR3: CASRFSGGAGDTQYF
DNA: TGTGCCAGCAGGTTTTCTGGGGGGGCCGGAGATACGCAGTATTTT

size: -
length: 13
J: TRBJ1-2
V: TRBV6-5
D: -
CDR3: CASSPGASYGYTF
DNA: TGTGCCAGCAGCCCTGGGGCGAGTTATGGCTACACCTTC

size: few
length: 14
J: TRBJ1-6
V: TRBV7-8
D: -
CDR3: CASSLSQGYSPLHF
DNA: TGTGCCAGCAGCTTATCCCAGGGGTATTCACCCCTCCACTTT

size: few
length: 15
J: TRBJ2-1
V: TRBV10-3
D: TRBD2
CDR3: CATVINSGAYNEQFF
DNA: TGTGCCACCGTTATTAATAGCGGGGCTTACAATGAGCAGTTCTTC

size: -
length: 16
J: TRBJ1-2
V: TRBV10-3
D: TRBD1
CDR3: CAISDQRQGAGYGYTF
DNA: TGTGCCATCAGTGACCAGCGACAGGGGGCTGGCTATGGCTACACCTTC

size: few
length: 13
J: TRBJ2-7
V: TRBV4-3
D: -
CDR3: CASSRDSYYEQYF
DNA: TGCGCCAGCAGCCGAGACTCCTACTACGAGCAGTACTTC

size: few
length: 14
J: TRBJ1-2
V: TRBV7-2
D: -
CDR3: CASSLGGATYGYTF
DNA: TGTGCCAGCAGCTTAGGAGGAGCAACTTATGGCTACACCTTC

size: -
length: 12
J: TRBJ1-1
V: TRBV25-1
D: -
CDR3: CASTNAGTEAFF
DNA: TGTGCCAGCACCAACGCAGGGACTGAAGCTTTCTTT

size: -
length: 15
J: TRBJ2-7
V: TRBV7-2
D: -
CDR3: CASSRTPTVTYEQYF
DNA: TGTGCCAGCAGCCGAACTCCGACTGTAACCTACGAGCAGTACTTC

size: -
length: 14
J: TRBJ1-2
V: TRBV10-3
D: TRBD1
CDR3: CAISAGTVDYGYTF
DNA: TGTGCCATCAGTGCCGGGACAGTAGACTATGGCTACACCTTC

size: -
length: 13
J: TRBJ2-7
V: TRBV7-2
D: -
CDR3: CASSFGVSYEQYF
DNA: TGTGCCAGCAGCTTTGGCGTGTCATACGAGCAGTACTTC